The entry below describes one TCR beta chain. The data were obtained in a study of blood T cell repertoires in COVID-19. Profiled with immunoSEQ multiplex PCR; TCRdb holds only in-frame clones, not every one. The table lists about 170,000 clones, approximately 86% of them singletons. CDR3 length: 16 amino acids. Germline V gene lookup returns CDR1 KGHSH and CDR2 LQKENI. Trimming cost V 4 bases and J 7 bases; bases outside gene matches: 10. Sequenced sample: peripheral blood. The rearrangement uses TRBV18 and TRBJ2-7; 13 nucleotides match TRBD2. The TCR was taken from a woman of 80 years or more in a cohort sampled during active or convalescent COVID-19. CDR3 sequence: CASSLNPTSGGSEQYF. Written as DNA, the CDR3 is TGTGCCAGCTCACTCAACCCGACTAGCGGGGGGAGTGAGCAGTACTTC.